The source of this T cell receptor beta chain is a study of Ad26.COV2.S vaccination and SARS-CoV-2 variants. Here immunoSEQ multiplex PCR was the method, and the copy in TCRdb shows in-frame clones only, minus some. The sample records 400,000 to 450,000 clones, approximately 90% being singletons. Treatment given: over 15 received Ad26.COV2.S at low or high dose, single or two shots; several received placebo; per-sample allocation not given. Vaccine and placebo recipients were sampled on day 63 after the first injection. This clone occurred once. V lost 5 bases to trimming and J lost 0 bases, with 8 bases between them. The CDR3 runs 14 residues. Germline CDR1 reads DFQATT; CDR2 reads SNEGSKA (reference sequence).

The V and J genes are TRBV20-1 and TRBJ2-6; D remains ambiguous. The sequencing used peripheral blood, collected in a trial of Ad26.COV2.S vaccine versus placebo. The source of this sequence is a person aged 18-65 years who received the Ad26.COV2.S COVID-19 vaccine or a placebo. The CDR3 nucleotides read TGCAGTGCTGGTGCCTCCTCTGGGGCCAACGTCCTGACTTTC. Protein: CSAGASSGANVLTF.